A single sample gave rise to the 20 T cell receptor beta chains below, sequenced in a study of T cell responses to AZD1222 COVID-19 vaccine (dated by TCRdb to the early 2020s). The method was the immunoSEQ multiplex PCR assay. TCRdb re-hosts the immuneACCESS table, in-frame sequences only. Its copies lack some clones; in the studies checked, an unresolved V gene accounts for under half of them, and the cause for the rest is not known. Counted in this sample were around 180,000 clones; 90% of them appeared once. Less than 3% of the sample rests with the top ten. The sample's time point, from its label and the paper: baseline before first vaccination. Source: peripheral blood, taken on day 0 of AZD1222 vaccination. The receptors derive from an adult in good health.

This clone was picked up a small number of times. V is TRBV6-4 and J is TRBJ2-1, with D possibly matching TRBD1 (5 bases). The CDR3 sequence is 14 residues long. V was clipped by 1 base and J by 11 bases, with 15 bases between them. The germline gives CDR1 MRHNA, CDR2 SNTAGT. The CDR3 nucleotides are TGTGCCAGCAGTGACTTTAGTGGGGCCGTACAGCAGTTCTTC. It yields the protein CASSDFSGAVQQFF.

This rearrangement joins TRBV19 to TRBJ1-3; 10 bases map to TRBD1. Germline lookup yields CDR1 LNHDA and CDR2 SQIVND (reference sequence). Unmatched junction bases numbered 10, after V lost 5 bases and J lost 6 bases. This CDR3 has 16 amino acids. This chain's CDR3 is CASSLRQGAFENTIYF. In DNA, the CDR3 is TGTGCCAGTAGTCTACGACAGGGGGCATTTGAAAACACCATATATTTT.

The chain links TRBV14 to TRBJ1-4; a possible D gene is TRBD1 (5 bases). Between the trimmed V and J ends, which lost 4 bases and 6 bases, there was a span of 12 bases. CDR3 length equals 14 residues. Germline CDR1 is SGHDN and CDR2 is FVKESK. For the CDR3, the DNA is TGTGCCAGCAGCCGGGCTGGAGGGGATGAAAAACTGTTTTTT. Translating gives CASSRAGGDEKLFF. Together with reference TRBV14 and TRBJ1-4, the CDR3 gives the full variable domain: EAGVTQFPSHSVIEKGQTVTLRCDPISGHDNLYWYRRVMGKEIKFLLHFVKESKQDESGMPNNRFLAERTGGTYSTLKVQPAELEDSGVYFCASSRAGGDEKLFFGSGTQLSVL.

V is TRBV7-6 and J is TRBJ1-5; D is unresolved. The germline V and J ends were trimmed by 5 bases and 4 bases, with 15 bases remaining between them. This CDR3 contains 15 residues. The V gene's germline CDR1 is SGHVS and CDR2 FNYEAQ. CDR3 loop: CASSGVARGNQPQHF. CDR3 nucleotides: TGTGCCAGCAGCGGTGTGGCTCGGGGAAATCAGCCCCAGCATTTT. Filled out from reference TRBV7-6 and TRBJ1-5, the complete variable domain reads GAGVSQSPRYKVTKRGQDVALRCDPISGHVSLYWYRQALGQGPEFLTYFNYEAQQDKSGLPNDRFSAERPEGSISTLTIQRTEQRDSAMYRCASSGVARGNQPQHFGDGTRLSIL.

The chain recombines TRBV3-1 (or the pseudogene TRBV3-2) with TRBJ1-2; TRBD1 is a possible D gene (6 bases). The CDR3 is 15 residues long. Germline CDR1 and CDR2: LGHDT and YNNKEL (reference sequence). The V and J ends lost 3 bases and 2 bases respectively, with 13 bases between them. Here the CDR3 reads CASSQGEGVNYGYTF. CDR3 DNA: TGTGCCAGCAGCCAGGGGGAGGGGGTAAACTATGGCTACACCTTC.

The genes are TRBV27 and TRBJ1-2; D remains unclear. Germline V gives CDR1 MNHEY, CDR2 SMNVEV (reference sequence). This CDR3 is built from 11 residues. Trimming took 5 bases from V and 4 from J, leaving 5 bases between them. The CDR3: CASSRGYGYTF. CDR3 DNA: TGTGCCAGCAGTCGTGGCTATGGCTACACCTTC.

CDR3 in DNA: TGTGCCAGCACCCTGGACAGGGGAGTGGGTGGCTACACCTTC. As protein: CASTLDRGVGGYTF. The V gene is TRBV11-2, the J gene TRBJ1-2, with TRBD1 matching over 9 bases. The ends lost 7 bases at V and 7 bases at J; junction bases unmatched: 10. Germline CDR1 is SGHAT and CDR2 is FQNNGV. This CDR3 has 14 residues. Supplemented by reference TRBV11-2 and TRBJ1-2, the full variable domain reads EAGVAQSPRYKIIEKRQSVAFWCNPISGHATLYWYQQILGQGPKLLIQFQNNGVVDDSQLPKDRFSAERLKGVDSTLKIQPAKLEDSAVYLCASTLDRGVGGYTFGSGTRLTVV.

V gene TRBV6-5 combines with J gene TRBJ2-7; D might be TRBD2 (6 bases). CDR1 and CDR2 (germline): MNHEY, SVGAGI. The germline V and J ends were trimmed by 7 bases and 0 bases, with 13 bases remaining between them. This CDR3 contains 14 residues. The CDR3 reads CASTPDGSSYEQYF. In DNA form, the CDR3 reads TGTGCCAGCACTCCGGACGGGAGCTCCTACGAGCAGTACTTC.

J is TRBJ2-1 and V is TRBV14; TRBD1 might be the D (5 bases). Trimming stripped 0 bases from V and 6 bases from J, with 12 bases between. Per the germline V gene, CDR1 is SGHDN and CDR2 is FVKESK. The CDR3 has 15 amino acids. CDR3 sequence: CASSQERNRRNEQFF. The CDR3 DNA follows: TGTGCCAGCAGCCAAGAAAGGAACAGGCGCAATGAGCAGTTCTTC.

V usage is TRBV19 and J usage is TRBJ1-4, with D possibly matching TRBD1 (5 bases). This CDR3 region has 16 residues. CDR1 is LNHDA and CDR2 is SQIVND in the germline V gene (reference sequence). Trimming pared 1 base from V and 4 bases from J, leaving 13 bases between. The CDR3 nucleotides are TGTGCCAGTAGTATAGTGGGGGTTTCCCGTAATGAAAAACTGTTTTTT. Its protein is CASSIVGVSRNEKLFF.

The chain is built from TRBV3-1 (or the pseudogene TRBV3-2) and TRBJ2-5; D gene ambiguous. Trimming left V 0 bases short and J 0 bases short, with 8 bases between. The CDR3 extends over 15 amino acids. CDR1 and CDR2 from the germline V gene are LGHDT and YNNKEL (reference sequence). CDR3 DNA: TGTGCCAGCAGCCAAGATGGACGGAACCAAGAGACCCAGTACTTC. It translates to CASSQDGRNQETQYF.

The rearrangement uses TRBV6-2 or TRBV6-3 and TRBJ1-1, with D hard to call. Germline V gene sequence: CDR1 MNHEY, CDR2 SVGEGT. V was cut by 6 bases and J by 1 base, with 3 bases left in between. The CDR3 has 11 amino acids. The CDR3 loop reads CASSENTEAFF. CDR3 nucleotides: TGTGCCAGCAGCGAGAACACTGAAGCTTTCTTT.

This clone has only a few counts. This chain connects TRBV19 to TRBJ1-1; unclear D gene. Germline V CDR1 and CDR2: LNHDA, SQIVND (reference sequence). V was pared by 7 bases and J by 0 bases, with 15 bases between. There are 15 residues in the CDR3. CDR3 region: CASTASSVMNTEAFF. For the CDR3, the DNA is TGTGCCAGTACCGCCTCCAGCGTGATGAACACTGAAGCTTTCTTT.

The V and J genes are TRBV23-1 and TRBJ2-1; 10 bases map to TRBD1. TRBV23-1 is given ORF status, its function remaining uncertain. The CDR3 extends over 14 amino acids. V lost 9 bases, J lost 2 bases, and 4 bases stayed unmatched. The CDR3 sequence: CARPGQGTYNEQFF. The CDR3 region has the DNA TGCGCCAGACCGGGACAGGGGACCTACAATGAGCAGTTCTTC.

The chain is built from TRBV29-1 and TRBJ1-2; 9 nucleotides match TRBD1. Germline CDR1 reads SQVTM; CDR2 reads ANQGSEA. V lost 6 bases and J lost 0; bases outside the gene matches: 11. The CDR3 is 16 residues long. CDR3 residues: CSVPGTGITANYGYTF. In nucleotides, the CDR3 is TGCAGCGTCCCTGGGACAGGGATAACTGCTAACTATGGCTACACCTTC.

V is TRBV7-6 and J is TRBJ2-3, with 8 nucleotides matching TRBD2. This CDR3 contains 17 residues. Per germline, CDR1 SGHVS and CDR2 FNYEAQ. The V gene end was trimmed by 1 base and the J gene end by 6 bases; junction bases not matched to a gene: 12. In nucleotides, the CDR3 is TGTGCCAGCAGCTTAGGGGACTCGCGGGGGGCTCGGGATACGCAGTATTTT. Translating gives CASSLGDSRGARDTQYF.

The chain combines TRBV3-1 (or the pseudogene TRBV3-2) with TRBJ2-6; either TRBD1 or TRBD2 may fit D (5 bases each). From germline, CDR1 is LGHDT and CDR2 YNNKEL (reference sequence). V was pared by 6 bases and J by 4 bases, with 13 bases between. The CDR3 is 15 residues long. DNA of the CDR3: TGTGCCAGCAGTTCCCCGGGGCGGGGGGCCAACGTCCTGACTTTC. Its translation: CASSSPGRGANVLTF.

The chain is built from TRBV19 and TRBJ1-2; TRBD1 matches 9 bases. The CDR3 contains 13 residues. The junction had 3 bases not matched to a gene; V was cut back by 8 bases and J by 2 bases. Germline CDR1 LNHDA, CDR2 SQIVND (reference sequence). In DNA form, the CDR3 reads TGTGCCAGTGGGGACAGGGAGAACTATGGCTACACCTTC. This codes for CASGDRENYGYTF.

The chain joins TRBV27 to TRBJ2-2; 10 bases are a match to TRBD1. In germline, CDR1 is MNHEY, CDR2 SMNVEV (reference sequence). V was clipped by 6 bases and J by 5 bases; unmatched bases: 9. The CDR3 covers 16 residues. This CDR3 reads CASSLRGQGSTGELFF. CDR3 in DNA: TGTGCCAGCAGCCTCCGGGGACAGGGGTCTACCGGGGAGCTGTTTTTT.

The rearrangement links TRBV18 to TRBJ1-4, with 7 bases aligning to TRBD1. Trimming at V came to 5 bases and at J to 8 bases, leaving 11 bases not matched to a gene. There are 15 residues in the CDR3. In germline, CDR1 is KGHSH, CDR2 LQKENI. CDR3 amino acids: CASSTGQVGMEKLFF. CDR3 DNA: TGTGCCAGCTCAACCGGACAGGTTGGGATGGAAAAACTGTTTTTT.